Listed below are T cell receptor beta chains from one sample, sequenced in a study of OX40 agonist ivuxolimab in advanced cancers. Libraries were prepared by immunoSEQ multiplex PCR; TCRdb keeps only in-frame clonotypes and omits some of them. This sample has about 110,000 clones, with about nine tenths found just once. Sequences were derived from CD4+ or CD8+ T cells sorted from blood, sampled in a trial of the OX40 agonist ivuxolimab. Every receptor here comes from an adult with an advanced solid tumor such as melanoma, head and neck, liver or kidney cancer. The conserved cysteine and the conserved F or W are not part of the CDR3 here.

j_call cdr3_length v_call cdr3_aa
TRBJ2-1 14 TRBV5-1 ASRPPGLAGYNEQF
TRBJ2-5 13 TRBV28 ASSFRDRGRKTQY
TRBJ1-1 13 TRBV11-2 ASSSRPPENTEAF
TRBJ2-1 13 TRBV7-8 ASSSEVASGNEQF
TRBJ2-2 13 TRBV19 ASSRIAGSTGELF
TRBJ1-5 12 TRBV19 ASSIPYSNQPQH
TRBJ2-1 14 TRBV6-6 ASSSGGGSLGNEQF
TRBJ1-1 9 TRBV28 ASSLYTEAF
TRBJ1-4 13 TRBV27 ASSITGTGVRKLF
TRBJ1-2 9 TRBV28 ASSSTTIIT
TRBJ2-7 12 TRBV28 ASSLGTGRYEQY
TRBJ2-7 13 TRBV4-3 ASSQVSQRYYEQY
TRBJ1-3 15 TRBV15 ATSRDTRLISGNTIY
TRBJ2-2 14 TRBV4-3 ASSRETGSNTGELF
TRBJ2-2 16 TRBV4-3 ASSQETRTSANTGELF
TRBJ2-5 12 TRBV7-9 ASSVRGIPETQY
TRBJ2-7 14 TRBV7-2 ASSFFSGGPPGEQY
TRBJ2-2 13 TRBV5-6 ASSSRDRATGELF
TRBJ1-3 12 TRBV7-3 ASSALGPGNTIY
TRBJ2-3 14 TRBV5-6 ASSTNLRSRTDTQY
TRBJ2-1 7 TRBV20-1 SISNEQF
TRBJ1-1 11 TRBV6-5 ASSWQENTEAF
TRBJ2-3 13 TRBV5-1 ASSLVSFEADTQY
TRBJ2-2 13 TRBV19 ASREIAGNTGELF
TRBJ2-1 14 TRBV5-1 ASSSGGANSYNEQF
TRBJ1-2 11 TRBV7-9 ASIPGEEYGYT
TRBJ2-1 14 TRBV21-1 ASSIIGTSILNEQF
TRBJ1-3 13 TRBV28 ASRGDAGPGNTIY
TRBJ1-2 12 TRBV15 ATSREGAGYGYT
TRBJ2-2 15 TRBV7-9 ASSLVAGALNTGELF
TRBJ2-7 12 TRBV5-6 ASREGKGPYEQY
TRBJ1-6 14 TRBV18 ASSPRQGSNNSPLH
TRBJ2-1 13 TRBV5-8 ASSLQGRRHNEQF
TRBJ2-7 14 TRBV11-2 ASSLGNTLASYEQY
TRBJ2-7 11 TRBV28 ASSLPVPYEQY
TRBJ1-6 13 TRBV7-3 ASSSGLPGDSPLH
TRBJ2-7 11 TRBV29-1 SAGGGRGREQY
TRBJ1-1 13 TRBV5-8 ASLPYGTVNTEAF
TRBJ1-1 11 TRBV28 ASSSGQNTEAF
TRBJ1-4 12 TRBV5-5 ASTGDRGAEKLF
TRBJ1-1 11 TRBV7-8 ASSRDRATEAF
TRBJ2-5 13 TRBV5-6 ASSFFGAGGETQY
TRBJ2-5 13 TRBV18 ASAPRAGVQETQY
TRBJ2-1 9 TRBV5-1 ASSRNNEQF
TRBJ2-1 11 TRBV19 ASVSGGYNEQF
TRBJ1-6 11 TRBV29-1 SVGEGRNSPLH
TRBJ2-7 11 TRBV6-1 ASSEQGFREQY
TRBJ2-3 14 TRBV11-2 ASSGGTGGPPDTQY
TRBJ2-7 11 TRBV5-5 ASSLRDKLDSY
TRBJ2-7 11 TRBV11-2 ASSLDRGGRQY
TRBJ1-5 12 TRBV27 ASAQGWSNQPQH
TRBJ2-7 11 TRBV7-7 ASSSDRVHEQY
TRBJ2-3 14 TRBV7-2 ASSPLGQASTDTQY
TRBJ1-5 12 TRBV28 ASAPPGQNEPQH
TRBJ1-2 11 TRBV28 ASSSTDGGRYT
TRBJ2-3 14 TRBV18 ASSPWDRETGDTQY